The 19 T cell receptor beta chains reported below all come from one sample, sequenced in a study of response to subunit inactivated influenza vaccine. Each CDR3 protein gets one entry after TCRdb re-called the RT-PCR reads with MiXCR. The sample carries roughly 790,000 distinct CDR3 sequences, 21% recorded once. The specimen was PBMCs from blood, collected more than 4 days after vaccination. These receptors all come from a man aged 50 to 59 who received an inactivated influenza vaccine.

This chain uses TRBV3-1 with TRBJ2-2, with D tentatively TRBD2 (6 bases). This CDR3 comprises 14 residues. Germline V gene lookup returns CDR1 LGHDT and CDR2 YNNKEL (reference sequence). Trimming pared 1 base from V and 4 bases from J, leaving 7 bases between. The CDR3 coding sequence is TGTGCCAGCAGCCAAGGAGCGGGCACCGGGGAGCTGTTTTTT. Amino acid sequence: CASSQGAGTGELFF.

This clonotype was detected a few times. The chain's CDR3 is CSVVFQGAQYF. The CDR3 DNA reads TGCAGCGTTGTATTCCAGGGGGCCCAGTACTTC. This chain joins TRBV29-1 and TRBJ2-5, with TRBD1 identical over 7 bases. Germline CDR1 and CDR2: SQVTM and ANQGSEA. The CDR3 runs to 11 residues. J lost 9 bases, V lost 4 bases, and 5 bases had no gene match.

The genes are TRBV29-1 and TRBJ2-4; TRBD2 is a possible D gene (5 bases). Trimming removed 6 bases from V and 3 bases from J, with 15 bases in between. There are 14 residues in the CDR3. CDR1 and CDR2 from the germline V gene are SQVTM and ANQGSEA. The CDR3, as DNA: TGCAGCGTCCGGGAACCTCTTCGCAAAAACATTCAGTACTTC. Its protein product is CSVREPLRKNIQYF.

V is TRBV4-2 and J is TRBJ1-4; D might be TRBD1 (5 bases). The V and J ends lost 1 base and 7 bases respectively, with 13 bases between them. Germline V lookup: CDR1 LGHNA, CDR2 YNFKEQ. The CDR3 has 15 amino acids. The CDR3 DNA reads as TGTGCCAGCAGCCAAGGGGACTCGGTCGGTGAAAAACTGTTTTTT. It specifies CASSQGDSVGEKLFF.

There are many counts of this clonotype. The chain uses TRBV5-1 and TRBJ2-7; D not resolved. The germline CDR1 and CDR2 sequences are SGHRS and YFSETQ. Trimming shortened V by 4 bases and J by 4 bases, and 12 bases separated the two germline ends. The CDR3 is made up of 13 amino acids. CDR3 nucleotides: TGCGCCAGCAGCGCACTACAGAGATACGAGCAGTACTTC. Amino acid sequence: CASSALQRYEQYF.

The chain recombines TRBV6-9 with TRBJ2-7; 7 bases are shared with TRBD1. The CDR3 has 17 residues. In germline, CDR1 is MNHGY, CDR2 SVAAGI. V gave up 1 base and J gave up 1 base; unmatched junction bases: 10. CDR3 coding DNA: TGTGCCAGCAGTTATTTTTTGCTGGGACAGTGTTCCTACGAGCAGTACTTC. This codes for CASSYFLLGQCSYEQYF.

This clonotype appeared many times. The rearrangement links TRBV7-2 to TRBJ2-7; TRBD1 or TRBD2 may be the D gene (5 bases each). Trimming shortened V by 3 bases and J by 6 bases, and 12 bases separated the two germline ends. CDR1 is SGHTA, CDR2 FQGNSA, per germline. This CDR3 comprises 13 residues. The CDR3 protein is CASSFYEGTEQYF. The CDR3 nucleotides are TGTGCCAGCAGCTTTTACGAGGGGACCGAGCAGTACTTC.

This clonotype was picked up a small number of times. V gene TRBV20-1 combines with J gene TRBJ2-7; 9 nucleotides line up with TRBD1. The ends lost 5 bases at V and 0 bases at J; junction bases unmatched: 5. Germline CDR1 is DFQATT and CDR2 is SNEGSKA (reference sequence). The CDR3 totals 14 residues. CDR3 bases: TGCAGTGCTGATGGGACAGGGAGCTCCTACGAGCAGTACTTC. Translated: CSADGTGSSYEQYF.

This clonotype was counted a single time. This chain links TRBV30 with TRBJ1-5, with a tentative D call TRBD1 (6 bases). The germline CDR1 and CDR2 sequences are GTSNPN and SVGIG (reference sequence). V was trimmed by 2 bases and J by 7 bases, leaving 12 bases between them. The CDR3 runs to 13 residues. The CDR3 bases are TGTGCCTGGAGTCTCGGGGGGCGGCAGCCCCAGCATTTT. This encodes CAWSLGGRQPQHF.

This clonotype has more than one count but fewer than ten. The J gene is TRBJ2-3, the V gene TRBV11-2, with 8 bases aligning to TRBD2. The CDR3 loop spans 18 amino acids. CDR1 is SGHAT and CDR2 is FQNNGV in the germline V gene. J lost 2 bases, V lost 1 base, and 11 bases had no gene match. The CDR3 DNA sequence: TGTGCCAGCAGCTTAGTCCCTCCCCTAGCGGGTTTCACAGATACGCAGTATTTT. Its protein is CASSLVPPLAGFTDTQYF. Based on the CDR3 plus reference TRBV11-2 and TRBJ2-3, the full variable domain is EAGVAQSPRYKIIEKRQSVAFWCNPISGHATLYWYQQILGQGPKLLIQFQNNGVVDDSQLPKDRFSAERLKGVDSTLKIQPAKLEDSAVYLCASSLVPPLAGFTDTQYFGPGTRLTVL.

The rearrangement joins TRBV6-1 to TRBJ2-2, with D uncertain. The germline V gene encodes CDR1 MNHNS and CDR2 SASEGT. V shed 3 bases and J shed 0 bases, with 17 bases lying between them. This CDR3 region has 18 residues. CDR3 loop: CASSEARYILANTGELFF. The DNA for the CDR3 is TGTGCCAGCAGTGAGGCCCGGTACATACTGGCGAACACCGGGGAGCTGTTTTTT.

This clonotype was recorded a few times. The gene calls are TRBV4-3 and TRBJ2-7; D unclear. V lost 0 bases and J lost 2, with 11 bases in between. The CDR3 covers 15 residues. CDR1 is LGHNA, CDR2 YSLEER, per germline. Here the CDR3 reads CASSQDQRPTYEQYF. The CDR3 DNA follows: TGCGCCAGCAGCCAAGATCAAAGGCCGACCTACGAGCAGTACTTC.

V is TRBV20-1 and J is TRBJ2-7; the D is unclear. Germline V gives CDR1 DFQATT, CDR2 SNEGSKA (reference sequence). The CDR3 contains 11 residues. The V end lost 3 bases, the J end lost 3 bases, and 6 bases lay between the germline ends. The CDR3 reads CSASPDYEQYF. CDR3 bases: TGCAGTGCTAGTCCAGACTACGAGCAGTACTTC.

CDR3 in amino acids: CASSTQGAAEQYF. The CDR3 bases are TGTGCCAGCAGCACGCAGGGCGCCGCCGAGCAGTACTTC. The V and J genes are TRBV7-9 and TRBJ2-7; weak D call: TRBD1 (5 bases). Germline loops: CDR1 SEHNR, CDR2 FQNEAQ (reference sequence). The V gene lost 5 bases and the J gene lost 6 bases, with 14 bases spanning the gap. The CDR3 contains 13 residues.

The chain is built from TRBV20-1 and TRBJ2-5; 12 bases agree with TRBD2. This CDR3 contains 13 residues. Germline loops: CDR1 DFQATT, CDR2 SNEGSKA (reference sequence). Trimming at V came to 5 bases and at J to 6 bases, leaving 4 bases not matched to a gene. Written as DNA, the CDR3 is TGCAGTGCTCCGACTAGCGGGAGACAGACCCAGTACTTC. Translated, it gives CSAPTSGRQTQYF.

This chain uses TRBV10-3 with TRBJ2-2; no reliable D call. Germline loops: CDR1 ENHRY, CDR2 SYGVKD. V was pared by 6 bases and J by 1 base, with 6 bases between. The CDR3 has 13 amino acids. CDR3 in amino acids: CAIRVVNTGELFF. For the CDR3, the DNA is TGTGCCATCAGAGTGGTGAACACCGGGGAGCTGTTTTTT.

A few counts support this clonotype. This chain connects TRBV12-3 or TRBV12-4 to TRBJ2-3, with 10 bases fitting TRBD2. V lost 2 bases, J lost 2 bases, and 4 bases stayed unmatched. The CDR3 is 16 residues long. The CDR3 nucleotides read TGTGCCAGCAGTTTAATCCTAGCGGGGGACACAGATACGCAGTATTTT. Translated, it gives CASSLILAGDTDTQYF.

CDR3 sequence: CASSFDSGTEAFF. The CDR3 coding sequence is TGTGCCAGCAGTTTCGACTCCGGCACTGAAGCTTTCTTT. The V gene is TRBV6-5, the J gene TRBJ1-1; D uncertain. V was pared by 4 bases and J by 4 bases, with 10 bases between. Per germline, CDR1 MNHEY and CDR2 SVGAGI. The CDR3 extends over 13 amino acids.

The sample holds many counts of this clonotype. The V gene is TRBV29-1, the J gene TRBJ2-7, with TRBD1 matching 8 bases. CDR1 is SQVTM, CDR2 ANQGSEA, per germline. The ends lost 4 bases at V and 9 bases at J; junction bases unmatched: 11. The CDR3 covers 13 residues. CDR3 sequence reads: CSVGPGGERSQYF. CDR3 coding DNA: TGCAGCGTTGGGCCAGGGGGCGAGCGGTCGCAGTACTTC.